The T cell receptor beta chain described here comes from a study of T cell responses to AZD1222 COVID-19 vaccine. Study-wide results and limits: Spike-wide coverage was observed for vaccine-associated CD4 TCRs, with dominant responses at 160-218 and 743-854.

Method: immunoSEQ multiplex PCR; TCRdb's copy keeps in-frame clones and lacks some. The table includes roughly 200,000 clones, just over 90% detected once. In regard to this clone: Its antigen remains unidentified.

This receptor was taken from an adult who received the AZD1222 COVID-19 vaccine. The sample in question was peripheral blood, obtained 28 days after the second AZD1222 dose.

This chain's CDR3 is CASSYLSVDGPQHF. The CDR3 DNA is TGTGCCAGCAGTTACCTTTCGGTCGATGGGCCCCAGCATTTT. V usage is TRBV6-5 and J usage is TRBJ1-5; no definite D call. From germline, CDR1 is MNHEY and CDR2 SVGAGI. The germline V and J ends were trimmed by 2 bases and 9 bases, with 14 bases remaining between them. The CDR3 consists of 14 residues.